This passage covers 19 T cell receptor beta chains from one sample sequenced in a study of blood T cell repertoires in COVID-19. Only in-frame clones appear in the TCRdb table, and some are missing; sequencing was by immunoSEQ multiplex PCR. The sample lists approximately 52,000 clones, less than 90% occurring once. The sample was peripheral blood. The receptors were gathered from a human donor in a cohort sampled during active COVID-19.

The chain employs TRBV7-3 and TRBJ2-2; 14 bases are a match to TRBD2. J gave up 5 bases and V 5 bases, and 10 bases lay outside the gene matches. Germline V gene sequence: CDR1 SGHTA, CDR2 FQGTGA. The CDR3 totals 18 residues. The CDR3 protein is CASSPQLGLAGVTGELFF. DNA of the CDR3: TGTGCCAGCAGCCCCCAGTTGGGACTAGCGGGAGTTACCGGGGAGCTGTTTTTT.

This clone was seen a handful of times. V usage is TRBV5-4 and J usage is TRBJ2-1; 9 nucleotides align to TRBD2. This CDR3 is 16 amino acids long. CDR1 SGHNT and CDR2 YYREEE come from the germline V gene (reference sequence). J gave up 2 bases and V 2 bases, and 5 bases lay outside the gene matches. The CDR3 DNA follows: TGTGCCAGCAGCTTAGCGGGAGGAGGAACCTACAATGAGCAGTTCTTC. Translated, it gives CASSLAGGGTYNEQFF.

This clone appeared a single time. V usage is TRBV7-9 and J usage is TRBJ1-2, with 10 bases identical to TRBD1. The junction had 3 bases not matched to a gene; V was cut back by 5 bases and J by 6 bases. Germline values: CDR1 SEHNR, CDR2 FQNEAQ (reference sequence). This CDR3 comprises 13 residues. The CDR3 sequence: CASSLGQGNGYTF. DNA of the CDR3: TGTGCCAGCAGCCTGGGACAGGGGAATGGCTACACCTTC.

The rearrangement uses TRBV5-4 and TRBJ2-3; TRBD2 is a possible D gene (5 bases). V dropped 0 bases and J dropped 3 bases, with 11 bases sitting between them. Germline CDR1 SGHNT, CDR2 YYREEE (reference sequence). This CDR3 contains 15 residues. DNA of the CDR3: TGTGCCAGCAGCTTGGACGGGGTCGGGACAGATACGCAGTATTTT. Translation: CASSLDGVGTDTQYF. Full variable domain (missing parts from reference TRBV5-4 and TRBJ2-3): ETGVTQSPTHLIKTRGQQVTLRCSSQSGHNTVSWYQQALGQGPQFIFQYYREEENGRGNFPPRFSGLQFPNYSSELNVNALELDDSALYLCASSLDGVGTDTQYFGPGTRLTVL.

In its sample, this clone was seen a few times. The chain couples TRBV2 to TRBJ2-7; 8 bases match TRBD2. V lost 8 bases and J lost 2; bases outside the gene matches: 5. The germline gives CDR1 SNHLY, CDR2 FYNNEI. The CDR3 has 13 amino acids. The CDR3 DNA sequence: TGTGCCAGCGGGGGCGGGGGGACCTACGAGCAGTACTTC. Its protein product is CASGGGGTYEQYF.

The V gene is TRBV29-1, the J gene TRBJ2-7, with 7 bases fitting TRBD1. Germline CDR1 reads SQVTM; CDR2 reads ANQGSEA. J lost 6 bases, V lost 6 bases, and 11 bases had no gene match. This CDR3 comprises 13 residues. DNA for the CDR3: TGCAGCGTCGTACGACAGGGAAGTACCGAGCAGTACTTC. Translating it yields CSVVRQGSTEQYF.

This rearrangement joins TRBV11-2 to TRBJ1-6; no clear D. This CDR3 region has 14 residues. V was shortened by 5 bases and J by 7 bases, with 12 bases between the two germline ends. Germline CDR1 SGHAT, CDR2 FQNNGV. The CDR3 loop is CASSHPTINSPLHF. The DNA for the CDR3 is TGTGCCAGCAGCCACCCGACAATCAATTCACCCCTCCACTTT.

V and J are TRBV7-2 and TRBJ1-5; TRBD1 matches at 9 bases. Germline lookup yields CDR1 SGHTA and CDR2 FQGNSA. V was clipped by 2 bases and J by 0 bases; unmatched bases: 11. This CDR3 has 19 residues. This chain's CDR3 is CASSLSTGGLPNSNQPQHF. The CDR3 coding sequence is TGTGCCAGCAGCTTATCTACAGGGGGCCTTCCGAATAGCAATCAGCCCCAGCATTTT. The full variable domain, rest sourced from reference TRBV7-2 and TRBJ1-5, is GAGVSQSPSNKVTEKGKDVELRCDPISGHTALYWYRQSLGQGLEFLIYFQGNSAPDKSGLPSDRFSAERTGGSVSTLTIQRTQQEDSAVYLCASSLSTGGLPNSNQPQHFGDGTRLSIL.

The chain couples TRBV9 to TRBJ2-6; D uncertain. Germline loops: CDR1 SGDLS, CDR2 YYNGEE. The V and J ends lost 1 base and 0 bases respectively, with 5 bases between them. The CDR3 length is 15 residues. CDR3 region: CASSVLGSGANVLTF. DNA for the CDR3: TGTGCCAGCAGCGTACTAGGCTCTGGGGCCAACGTCCTGACTTTC.

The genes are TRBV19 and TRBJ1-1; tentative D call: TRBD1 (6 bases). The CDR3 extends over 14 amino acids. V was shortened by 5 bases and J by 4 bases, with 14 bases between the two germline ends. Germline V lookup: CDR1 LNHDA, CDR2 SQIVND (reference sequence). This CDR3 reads CASSSGGFGTEAFF. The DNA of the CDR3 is TGTGCCAGTAGTTCTGGGGGCTTCGGCACTGAAGCTTTCTTT. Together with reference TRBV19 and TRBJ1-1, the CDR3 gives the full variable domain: DGGITQSPKYLFRKEGQNVTLSCEQNLNHDAMYWYRQDPGQGLRLIYYSQIVNDFQKGDIAEGYSVSREKKESFPLTVTSAQKNPTAFYLCASSSGGFGTEAFFGQGTRLTVV.

The CDR3 DNA sequence: TGTGCCAGCAGCCGACAGGGGGCACTAACCTATGGCTACACCTTC. Protein product: CASSRQGALTYGYTF. The rearrangement links TRBV3-1 (or the pseudogene TRBV3-2) to TRBJ1-2, with 10 bases matching TRBD1. V shed 4 bases, J shed 4 bases, and the junction held 6 bases outside the gene matches. The CDR3 length is 15 residues. The V gene's germline CDR1 is LGHDT and CDR2 YNNKEL (reference sequence).

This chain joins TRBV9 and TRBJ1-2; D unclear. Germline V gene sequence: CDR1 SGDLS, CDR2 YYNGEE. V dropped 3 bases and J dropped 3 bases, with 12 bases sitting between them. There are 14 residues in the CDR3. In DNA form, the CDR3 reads TGTGCCAGCAGCGGTCAATTCGGGGACTATGGCTACACCTTC. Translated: CASSGQFGDYGYTF.

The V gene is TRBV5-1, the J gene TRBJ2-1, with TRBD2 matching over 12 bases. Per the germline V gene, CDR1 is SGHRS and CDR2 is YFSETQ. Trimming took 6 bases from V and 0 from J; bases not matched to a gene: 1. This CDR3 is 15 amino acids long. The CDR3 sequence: CASTGLAGSYNEQFF. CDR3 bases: TGCGCCAGCACGGGACTAGCGGGCTCCTACAATGAGCAGTTCTTC.

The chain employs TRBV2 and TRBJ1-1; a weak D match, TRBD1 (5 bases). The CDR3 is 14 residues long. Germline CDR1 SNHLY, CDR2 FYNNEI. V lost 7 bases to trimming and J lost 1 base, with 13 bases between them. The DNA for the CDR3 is TGTGCCAGCACTCTCTCCGGGGGGAACACTGAAGCTTTCTTT. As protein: CASTLSGGNTEAFF. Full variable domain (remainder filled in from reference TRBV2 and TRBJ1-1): EPEVTQTPSHQVTQMGQEVILRCVPISNHLYFYWYRQILGQKVEFLVSFYNNEISEKSEIFDDQFSVERPDGSNFTLKIRSTKLEDSAMYFCASTLSGGNTEAFFGQGTRLTVV.

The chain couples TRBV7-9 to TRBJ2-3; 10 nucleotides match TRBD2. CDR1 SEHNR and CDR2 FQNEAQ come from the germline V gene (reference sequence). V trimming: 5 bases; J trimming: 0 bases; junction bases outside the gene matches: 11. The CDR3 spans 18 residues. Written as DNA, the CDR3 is TGTGCCAGCAGCGGAATAGCGGGAGGACAATCTAGCACAGATACGCAGTATTTT. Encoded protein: CASSGIAGGQSSTDTQYF.

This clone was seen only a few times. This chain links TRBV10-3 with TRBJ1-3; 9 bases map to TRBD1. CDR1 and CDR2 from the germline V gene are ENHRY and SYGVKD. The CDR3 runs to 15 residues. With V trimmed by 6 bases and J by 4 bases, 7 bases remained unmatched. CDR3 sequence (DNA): TGTGCCATCAGGCCCGGGACAGGGAGAGGAAACACCATATATTTT. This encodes CAIRPGTGRGNTIYF.

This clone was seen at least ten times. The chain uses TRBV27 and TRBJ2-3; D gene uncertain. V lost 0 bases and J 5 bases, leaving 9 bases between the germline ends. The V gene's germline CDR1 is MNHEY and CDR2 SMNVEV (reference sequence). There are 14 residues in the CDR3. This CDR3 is CASSLSATLDTQYF. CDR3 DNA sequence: TGTGCCAGCAGTTTATCAGCAACTTTAGATACGCAGTATTTT.

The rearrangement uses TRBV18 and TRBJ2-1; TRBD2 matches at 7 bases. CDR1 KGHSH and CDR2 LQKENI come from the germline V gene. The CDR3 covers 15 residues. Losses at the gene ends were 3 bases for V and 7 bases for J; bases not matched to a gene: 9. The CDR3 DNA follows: TGTGCCAGCTCACCCCTCGAGGTAGCGGGTAATGAGCAGTTCTTC. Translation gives CASSPLEVAGNEQFF.

Written as DNA, the CDR3 is TGTGCCAGCAGCCGCGGGGACTCTAGCACAGATACGCAGTATTTT. This translates into CASSRGDSSTDTQYF. The rearrangement uses TRBV11-3 and TRBJ2-3; tentative D call: TRBD2 (6 bases). The V and J ends lost 5 bases and 0 bases respectively, with 12 bases between them. Germline assignment: CDR1 SGHNT and CDR2 YENEEA. There are 15 residues in the CDR3. Using reference TRBV11-3 and TRBJ2-3 for the parts outside the CDR3, the full variable domain is EAGVVQSPRYKIIEKKQPVAFWCNPISGHNTLYWYLQNLGQGPELLIRYENEEAVDDSQLPKDRFSAERLKGVDSTLKIQPAELGDSAVYLCASSRGDSSTDTQYFGPGTRLTVL.